The 7 T cell receptor beta chains reported below all come from one sample, sequenced in a study of breast tumors, draining lymph nodes, adjacent tissues. Each CDR3 protein gets one entry after TCRdb re-called the multiplex PCR reads with MiXCR. The table has some 120,000 distinct CDR3 sequences, about 20% seen once; the top ten hold roughly 2.4%. Samples came from axillary lymph nodes draining the breast cancer. The sequenced sample consisted of axillary lymph node tissue. The receptor set was obtained from a female donor with breast cancer. Some clones in this sample may be carry-over from other donors' samples.

J is TRBJ1-2 and V is TRBV27; D is undetermined. Germline CDR1 reads MNHEY; CDR2 reads SMNVEV (reference sequence). The CDR3 covers 10 residues. Trimming pared 2 bases from V and 8 bases from J, leaving 3 bases between. The CDR3 loop is CASSLRGYTF. The CDR3, as DNA: TGTGCCAGCAGTTTAAGGGGCTACACCTTC.

In regard to this clonotype: This may arise from a read error, as a much more abundant clone is one base away. Given the absence of the conserved phenylalanine or tryptophan at the CDR3 end, a read error is likely. This chain joins TRBV5-1 and TRBJ2-1; TRBD2 agrees at 7 bases. The CDR3 covers 15 residues. Per the germline V gene, CDR1 is SGHRS and CDR2 is YFSETQ. The trim removed 2 bases at V and 2 bases at J, leaving 4 bases unmatched. CDR3 sequence: CASSFEGGTYNEQFL. CDR3 DNA: TGCGCCAGCAGCTTCGAGGGAGGGACCTACAATGAGCAGTTCCTC.

The count of this clonotype is one. This may arise from a read error, as a much more abundant clone is one base away. J is TRBJ2-2 and V is TRBV5-1, with D unresolved. The length of the CDR3 is 14 residues. In germline, CDR1 is SGHRS, CDR2 YFSETQ. The V end lost 1 base, the J end lost 5 bases, and 9 bases lay between the germline ends. In nucleotides, the CDR3 is TGCGCCAGCAGCTTGTCGGATACGACCGGGGAGCTGTTTTTT. Residues: CASSLSDTTGELFF.

As for this clonotype: A clone one base away is much larger, so this may be a read error. This CDR3 is missing its conserved last phenylalanine or tryptophan, likely due to a read error. This rearrangement joins TRBV6-6 to TRBJ2-2, with D tentatively TRBD1 or TRBD2 (5 bases each). The CDR3 covers 13 residues. CDR1 and CDR2 (germline): MNHNY, SVGAGI (reference sequence). With 0 bases removed from V and 8 bases from J, the gap between germline ends came to 7 bases. CDR3 nucleotides: TGTGCCAGCAGTTACTCGGGGGTTGGGGAGCTGTTTTCT. This gives the protein CASSYSGVGELFS.

Concerning this clonotype itself: Since a much larger clone is just one base distant, this may be a read error. The V and J genes are TRBV6-2 or TRBV6-3 and TRBJ2-1; D possibly corresponds to TRBD1 (6 bases). The germline V gene has CDR1 MNHEY and CDR2 SVGEGT. The CDR3 spans 11 residues. CDR3 bases: TGTGCCAGCACAGGGGCTTATGAGCGGTTCTTC. Amino acids: CASTGAYERFF.

This clonotype was found many times. The V gene is TRBV20-1, the J gene TRBJ2-1; 7 bases fit TRBD2. Germline V gene data show CDR1 as DFQATT and CDR2 as SNEGSKA (reference sequence). V shed 4 bases and J 3 bases; nucleotides not matched to a gene: 3. The CDR3 loop spans 13 amino acids. The CDR3 sequence is CSANGLDYNEQFF. The CDR3 DNA reads TGCAGTGCTAACGGACTAGACTACAATGAGCAGTTCTTC.

About this clonotype: A clone one base away is much larger, so this may be a read error. V usage is TRBV19 and J usage is TRBJ2-3, with D perhaps TRBD2 (7 bases). Germline CDR1 is LNHDA and CDR2 is SQIVND (reference sequence). The CDR3 extends over 13 amino acids. In DNA form, the CDR3 reads TGTGCCGGTAGTATCGGGGGGCCCGATACGCAGTATTTT. The encoded protein is CAGSIGGPDTQYF.